The clone carrying this T cell receptor beta chain appeared a few times. No antigen is known for it. The V end was cut by 9 bases, the J end by 5 bases, with 13 bases between. CDR1 and CDR2 (germline): LNHNV, YYDKDF (reference sequence). The CDR3 has 12 residues. Measured with immunoSEQ multiplex PCR; TCRdb has only the in-frame clones, and not every one. The data contain 65,000 to 85,000 clones, 76% of them singletons. The data originate from a study of radiotherapy plus CTLA-4 blockade in lung cancer. Across the study: With roughly 30% of patients having disease control, objective responses were seen in roughly 18%.

Study-level results: Per reports, early blood T cell clone dynamics, plus interferon-beta, forecast response most strongly.

The clonotype comes from a human donor with non-small cell lung cancer whose response to radiotherapy plus ipilimumab could not be evaluated. Some clones in this sample may be carry-over from other donors' samples. This material consisted of peripheral blood, taken from a patient treated with radiotherapy plus ipilimumab. The chain combines TRBV15 with TRBJ2-5; possible D gene TRBD1, 5 bases. Written as DNA, the CDR3 is TGTGCCACAACAGCAGGGTGGGAGACCCAGTACTTC. Its translation is CATTAGWETQYF.